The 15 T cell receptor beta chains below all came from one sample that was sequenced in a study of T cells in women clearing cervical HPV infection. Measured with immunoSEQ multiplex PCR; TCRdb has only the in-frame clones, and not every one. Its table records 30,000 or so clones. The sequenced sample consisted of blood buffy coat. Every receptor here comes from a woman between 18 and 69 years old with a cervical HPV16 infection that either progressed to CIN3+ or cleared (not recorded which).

CDR3: CASSPEAAGTLGQSKRSPLFF. The CDR3 bases that were read are TGTGCCAGTAGTCCAGAAGCAGCAGGCACTCTCGGACAGTCAAAGAGGTCACCA. The V gene is TRBV19, the J gene TRBJ1-4, with a possible D match to TRBD1 (6 bases). The CDR3 end falls 3 residues outside the read, so it is completed with the germline J gene. The CDR3 runs to 21 residues. In germline, CDR1 is LNHDA, CDR2 SQIVND (reference sequence).

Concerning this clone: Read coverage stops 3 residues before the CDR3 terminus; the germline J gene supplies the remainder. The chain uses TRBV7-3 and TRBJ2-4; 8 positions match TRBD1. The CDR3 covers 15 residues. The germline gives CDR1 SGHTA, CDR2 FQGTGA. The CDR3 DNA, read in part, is TGTGCCAGCAGCCTTAACCCAGGACAGGGCCTTGAT. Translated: CASSLNPGQGLD. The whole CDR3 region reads CASSLNPGQGLDQYF.

The covered CDR3 bases are TGTGCCAGCAGCTTTTTAGCGGGGGGGACCTACGAG. This encodes CASSFLAGGTYE. The entire CDR3 reads CASSFLAGGTYEQYF. This sequence joins TRBV11-3 and TRBJ2-7; 11 bases match TRBD2. The read stops 3 residues short of the end of the CDR3; the missing end is completed from the germline J gene. Per the germline V gene, CDR1 is SGHNT and CDR2 is YENEEA. CDR3 length equals 15 residues. V lost 3 bases, J lost 2 bases, and 3 bases stayed unmatched.

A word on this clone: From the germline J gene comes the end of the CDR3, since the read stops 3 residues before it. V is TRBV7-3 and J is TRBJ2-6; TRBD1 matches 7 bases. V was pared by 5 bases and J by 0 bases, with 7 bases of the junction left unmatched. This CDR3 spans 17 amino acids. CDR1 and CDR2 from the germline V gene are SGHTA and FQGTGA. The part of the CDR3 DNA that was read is TGTGCCAGCAGCCCCCGGGGACAGAGCTCTGGGGCCAACGTC. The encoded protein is CASSPRGQSSGANV. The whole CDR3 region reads CASSPRGQSSGANVLTF.

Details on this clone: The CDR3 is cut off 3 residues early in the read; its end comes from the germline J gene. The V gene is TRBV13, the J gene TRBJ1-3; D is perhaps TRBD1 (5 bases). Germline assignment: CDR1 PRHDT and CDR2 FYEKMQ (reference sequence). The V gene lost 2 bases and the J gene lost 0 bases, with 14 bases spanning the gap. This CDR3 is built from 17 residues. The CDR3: CASSLMFRGNSGNTIYF. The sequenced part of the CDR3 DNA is TGTGCCAGCAGCTTAATGTTCCGGGGGAACTCTGGAAACACC.

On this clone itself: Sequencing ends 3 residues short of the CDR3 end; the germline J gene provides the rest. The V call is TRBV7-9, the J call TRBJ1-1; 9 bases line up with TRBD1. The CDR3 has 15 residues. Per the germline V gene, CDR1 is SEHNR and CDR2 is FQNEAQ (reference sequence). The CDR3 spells CASSLDRQGVPLAFF. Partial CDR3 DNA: TGTGCCAGCAGCTTAGATAGACAGGGGGTGCCCTTA.

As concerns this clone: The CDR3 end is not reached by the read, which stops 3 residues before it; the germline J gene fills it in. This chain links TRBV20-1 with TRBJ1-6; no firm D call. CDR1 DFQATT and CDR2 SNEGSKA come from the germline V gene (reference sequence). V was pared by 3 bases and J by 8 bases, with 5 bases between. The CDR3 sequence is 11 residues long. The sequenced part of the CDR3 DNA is TGCAGTGCTAGCGGGGATTCACCC. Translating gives CSASGDSP. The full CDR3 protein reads CSASGDSPLHF.

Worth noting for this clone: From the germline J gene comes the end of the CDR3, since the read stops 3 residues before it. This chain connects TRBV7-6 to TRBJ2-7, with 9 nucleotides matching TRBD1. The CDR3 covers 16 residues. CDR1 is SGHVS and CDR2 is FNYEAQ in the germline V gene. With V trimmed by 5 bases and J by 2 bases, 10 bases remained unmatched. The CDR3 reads CASSAYRDRATYEQYF. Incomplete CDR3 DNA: TGTGCCAGCAGCGCGTACCGGGACAGGGCAACCTACGAG.

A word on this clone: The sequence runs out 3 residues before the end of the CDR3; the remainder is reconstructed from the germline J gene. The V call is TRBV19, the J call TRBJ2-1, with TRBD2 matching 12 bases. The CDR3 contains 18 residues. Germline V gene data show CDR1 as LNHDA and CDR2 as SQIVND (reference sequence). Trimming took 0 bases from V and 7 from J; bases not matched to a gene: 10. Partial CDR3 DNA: TGTGCCAGTAGTATAGATCCCCGGCTAGCGGGAGGGAGGAATGAG. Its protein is CASSIDPRLAGGRNE. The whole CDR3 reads CASSIDPRLAGGRNEQFF.

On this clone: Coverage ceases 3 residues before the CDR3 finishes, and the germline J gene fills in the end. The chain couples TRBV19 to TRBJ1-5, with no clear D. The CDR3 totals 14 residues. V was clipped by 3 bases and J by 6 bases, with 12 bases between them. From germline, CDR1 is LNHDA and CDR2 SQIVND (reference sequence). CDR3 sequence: CASSIKRFSQPQHF. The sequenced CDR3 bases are TGTGCCAGTAGTATCAAGCGGTTTTCTCAGCCC.

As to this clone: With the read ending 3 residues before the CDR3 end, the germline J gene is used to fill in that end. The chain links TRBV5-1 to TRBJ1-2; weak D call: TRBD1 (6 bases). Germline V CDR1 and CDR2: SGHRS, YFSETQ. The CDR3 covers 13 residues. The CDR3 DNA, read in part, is TGCGCCAGCAGCCGTCGGGGGGCCGAGGGC. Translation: CASSRRGAEG. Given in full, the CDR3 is CASSRRGAEGYTF.

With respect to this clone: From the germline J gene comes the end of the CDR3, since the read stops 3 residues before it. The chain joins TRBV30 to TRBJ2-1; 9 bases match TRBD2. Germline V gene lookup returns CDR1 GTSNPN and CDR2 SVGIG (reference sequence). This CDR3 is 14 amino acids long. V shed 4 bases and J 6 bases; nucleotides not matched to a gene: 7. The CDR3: CAWNSGRSSNEQFF. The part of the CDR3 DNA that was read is TGTGCCTGGAATAGCGGGAGAAGCAGCAATGAG.

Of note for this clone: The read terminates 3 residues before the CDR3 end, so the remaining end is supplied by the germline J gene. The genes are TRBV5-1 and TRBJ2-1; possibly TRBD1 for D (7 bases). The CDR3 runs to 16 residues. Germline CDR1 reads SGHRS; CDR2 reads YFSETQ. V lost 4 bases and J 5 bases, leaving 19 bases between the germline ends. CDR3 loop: CASSVSLGGQNNEQFF. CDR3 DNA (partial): TGCGCCAGCAGCGTGAGCCTCGGGGGACAGAACAATGAG.

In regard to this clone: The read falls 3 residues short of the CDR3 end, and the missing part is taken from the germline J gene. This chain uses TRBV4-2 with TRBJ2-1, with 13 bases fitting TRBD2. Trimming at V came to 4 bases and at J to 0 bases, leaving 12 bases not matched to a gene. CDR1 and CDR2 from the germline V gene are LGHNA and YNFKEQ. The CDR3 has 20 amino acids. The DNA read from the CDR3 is TGTGCCAGCAGCCTCACTGGACTAGCGGGAGCCCGTAGCTCCTACAATGAG. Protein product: CASSLTGLAGARSSYNE. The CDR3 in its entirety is CASSLTGLAGARSSYNEQFF.

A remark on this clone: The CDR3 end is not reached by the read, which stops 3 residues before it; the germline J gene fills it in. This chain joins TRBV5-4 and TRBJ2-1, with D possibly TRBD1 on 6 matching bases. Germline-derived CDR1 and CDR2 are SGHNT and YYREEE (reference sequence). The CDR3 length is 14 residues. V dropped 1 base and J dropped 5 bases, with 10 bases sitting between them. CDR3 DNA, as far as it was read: TGTGCCAGCAGCTTGCGGACAGATAACAATGAG. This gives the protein CASSLRTDNNE. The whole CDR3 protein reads CASSLRTDNNEQFF.